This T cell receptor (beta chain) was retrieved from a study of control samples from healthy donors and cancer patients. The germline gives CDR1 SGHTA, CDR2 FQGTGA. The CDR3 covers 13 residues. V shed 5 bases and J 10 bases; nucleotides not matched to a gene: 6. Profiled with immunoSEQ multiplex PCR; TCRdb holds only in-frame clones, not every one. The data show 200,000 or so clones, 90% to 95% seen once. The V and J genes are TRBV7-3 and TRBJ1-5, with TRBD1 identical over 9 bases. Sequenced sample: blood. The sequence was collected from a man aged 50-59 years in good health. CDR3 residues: CASSQQGAGPQHF. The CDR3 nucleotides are TGTGCCAGCAGCCAACAGGGGGCTGGCCCCCAGCATTTT.